The clone carrying this T cell receptor (beta chain) was observed a few times. The data originate from a study of shared T cell receptors in the human thymus. The assay was immunoSEQ multiplex PCR, and TCRdb's table has in-frame clones only and misses some. The repertoire has hundreds of thousands of clones, more than 75% of them found once; the top ten carry 0.013%. This CDR3 region has 15 residues. Germline CDR1 is MNHNS and CDR2 is SASEGT. These data are also associated with another study on human thymus T cells. From that study: Serving as donors were healthy Finnish infants, each of whom was having open corrective surgery for congenital heart defects. Surgeons resected thymus tissue during corrective heart surgery. In thymic and blood repertoires alike, V and J usage looked biased. Related studies found that unrelated individuals share highly overlapping thymic repertoires.

Specimen: thymocytes. V and J are TRBV6-1 and TRBJ2-5; 11 nucleotides line up with TRBD1. The J call may not be correct, given that the DNA end is closer to TRBJ2-7. The source of this sequence is a boy younger than two with a congenital heart defect. CDR3 loop: CARRRDRGYPYEQYF. DNA of the CDR3: TGTGCCAGGAGGAGGGACAGGGGGTACCCGTACGAGCAGTACTTC.